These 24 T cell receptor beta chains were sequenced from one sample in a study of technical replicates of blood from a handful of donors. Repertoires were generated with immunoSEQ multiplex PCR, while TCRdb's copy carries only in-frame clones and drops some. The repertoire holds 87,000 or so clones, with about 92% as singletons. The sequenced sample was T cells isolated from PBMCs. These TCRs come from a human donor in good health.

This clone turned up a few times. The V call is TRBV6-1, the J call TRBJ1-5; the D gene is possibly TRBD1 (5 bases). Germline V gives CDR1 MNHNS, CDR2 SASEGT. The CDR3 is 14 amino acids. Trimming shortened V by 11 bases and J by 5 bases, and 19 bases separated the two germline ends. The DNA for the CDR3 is TGTGCCGTCGGATGGTTACAGGCTGATCAGCCCCAGCATTTT. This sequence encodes CAVGWLQADQPQHF.

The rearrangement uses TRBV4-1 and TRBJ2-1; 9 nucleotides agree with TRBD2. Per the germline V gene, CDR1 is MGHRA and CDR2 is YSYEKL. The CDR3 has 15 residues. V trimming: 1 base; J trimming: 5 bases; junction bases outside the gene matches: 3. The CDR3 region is CASSQVGGRDNEQFF. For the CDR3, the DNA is TGCGCCAGCAGCCAAGTCGGCGGGAGGGACAATGAGCAGTTCTTC.

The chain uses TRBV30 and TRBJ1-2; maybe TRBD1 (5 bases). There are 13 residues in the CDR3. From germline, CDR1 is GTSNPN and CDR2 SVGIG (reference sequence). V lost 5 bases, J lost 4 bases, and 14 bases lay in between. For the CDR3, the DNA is TGTGCCTGGTCAAGACAGAATACCTATGGCTACACCTTC. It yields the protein CAWSRQNTYGYTF.

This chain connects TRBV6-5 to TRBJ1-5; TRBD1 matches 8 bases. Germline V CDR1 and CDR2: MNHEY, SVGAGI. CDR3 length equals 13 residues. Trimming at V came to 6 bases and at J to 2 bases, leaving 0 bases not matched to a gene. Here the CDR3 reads CASRTGGNQPQHF. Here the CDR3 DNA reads TGTGCCAGCAGGACAGGGGGCAATCAGCCCCAGCATTTT.

CDR3 nucleotide sequence: TGTGCCAGCAGTTCCCGGGCTAGCGGGAGCACAGATACGCAGTATTTT. This codes for CASSSRASGSTDTQYF. This chain connects TRBV6-5 to TRBJ2-3; 8 bases line up with TRBD2. Losses at the gene ends were 4 bases for V and 0 bases for J; bases not matched to a gene: 6. Germline values: CDR1 MNHEY, CDR2 SVGAGI. This CDR3 contains 16 residues.

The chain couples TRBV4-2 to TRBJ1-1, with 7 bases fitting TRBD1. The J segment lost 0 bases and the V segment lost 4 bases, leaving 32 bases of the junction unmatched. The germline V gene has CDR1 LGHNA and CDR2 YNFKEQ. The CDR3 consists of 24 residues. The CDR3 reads CASSRRTVRQGEPESWHMNTEAFF. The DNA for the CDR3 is TGTGCCAGCAGCCGAAGGACCGTACGACAGGGTGAACCCGAATCGTGGCACATGAACACTGAAGCTTTCTTT.

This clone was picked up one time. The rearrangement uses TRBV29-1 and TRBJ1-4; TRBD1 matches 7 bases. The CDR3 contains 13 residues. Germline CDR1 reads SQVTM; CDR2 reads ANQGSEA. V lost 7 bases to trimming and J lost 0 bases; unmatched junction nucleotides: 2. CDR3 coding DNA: TGCAGCGGACAGGGTGCAACTAATGAAAAACTGTTTTTT. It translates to CSGQGATNEKLFF.

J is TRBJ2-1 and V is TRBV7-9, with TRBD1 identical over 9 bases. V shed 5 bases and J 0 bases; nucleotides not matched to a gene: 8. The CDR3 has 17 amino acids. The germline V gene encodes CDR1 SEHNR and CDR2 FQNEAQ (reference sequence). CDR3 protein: CASSAKWGQGSYNEQFF. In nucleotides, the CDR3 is TGTGCCAGCAGCGCCAAGTGGGGACAGGGCTCCTACAATGAGCAGTTCTTC.

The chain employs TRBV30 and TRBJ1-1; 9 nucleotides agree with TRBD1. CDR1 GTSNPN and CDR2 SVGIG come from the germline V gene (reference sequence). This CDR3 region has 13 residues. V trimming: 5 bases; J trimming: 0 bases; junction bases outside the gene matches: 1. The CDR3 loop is CAWGTGLNTEAFF. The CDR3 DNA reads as TGTGCCTGGGGGACAGGGTTGAACACTGAAGCTTTCTTT.

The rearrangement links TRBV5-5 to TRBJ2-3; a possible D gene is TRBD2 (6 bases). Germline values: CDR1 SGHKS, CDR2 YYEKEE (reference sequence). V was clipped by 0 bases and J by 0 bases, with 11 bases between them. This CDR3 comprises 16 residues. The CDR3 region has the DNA TGTGCCAGCAGCTTGGTCTGGGGGGTTAGCACAGATACGCAGTATTTT. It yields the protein CASSLVWGVSTDTQYF.

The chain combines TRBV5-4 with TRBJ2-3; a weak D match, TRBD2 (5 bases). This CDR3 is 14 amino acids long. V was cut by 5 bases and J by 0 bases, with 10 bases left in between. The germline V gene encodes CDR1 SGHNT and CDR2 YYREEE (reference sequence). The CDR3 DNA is TGTGCCAGCAGGGGGAGCCGGAGCACAGATACGCAGTATTTT. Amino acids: CASRGSRSTDTQYF.

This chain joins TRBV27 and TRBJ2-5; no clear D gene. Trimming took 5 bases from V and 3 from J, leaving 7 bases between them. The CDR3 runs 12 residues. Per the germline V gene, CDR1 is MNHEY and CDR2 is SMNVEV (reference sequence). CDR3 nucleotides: TGTGCCAGCAGTACGGGTAAAGAGACCCAGTACTTC. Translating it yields CASSTGKETQYF.

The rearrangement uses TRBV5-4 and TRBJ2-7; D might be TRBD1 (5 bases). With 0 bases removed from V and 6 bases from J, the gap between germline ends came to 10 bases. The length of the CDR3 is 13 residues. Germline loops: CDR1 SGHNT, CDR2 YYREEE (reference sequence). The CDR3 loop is CASSLEVQGEQYF. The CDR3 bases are TGTGCCAGCAGCTTGGAAGTTCAGGGCGAGCAGTACTTC.

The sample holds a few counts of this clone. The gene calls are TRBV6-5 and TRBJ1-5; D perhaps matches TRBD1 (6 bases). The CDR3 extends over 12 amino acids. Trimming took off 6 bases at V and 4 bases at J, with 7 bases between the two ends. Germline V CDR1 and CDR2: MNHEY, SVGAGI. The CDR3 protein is CASRTGNQPQHF. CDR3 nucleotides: TGTGCCAGCAGAACAGGGAATCAGCCCCAGCATTTT.

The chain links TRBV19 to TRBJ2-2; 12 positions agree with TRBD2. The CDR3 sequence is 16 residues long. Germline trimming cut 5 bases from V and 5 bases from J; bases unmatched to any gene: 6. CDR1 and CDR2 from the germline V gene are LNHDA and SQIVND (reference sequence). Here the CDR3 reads CASSQLAGGSTGELFF. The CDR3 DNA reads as TGTGCCAGTAGTCAACTAGCGGGGGGCAGTACCGGGGAGCTGTTTTTT.

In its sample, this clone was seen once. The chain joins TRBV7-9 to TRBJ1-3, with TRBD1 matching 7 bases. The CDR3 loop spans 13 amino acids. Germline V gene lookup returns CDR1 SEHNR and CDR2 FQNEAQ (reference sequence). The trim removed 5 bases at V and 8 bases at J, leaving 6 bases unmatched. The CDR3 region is CASSADRSHTIYF. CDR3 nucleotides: TGTGCCAGCAGCGCGGACAGGTCACACACCATATATTTT. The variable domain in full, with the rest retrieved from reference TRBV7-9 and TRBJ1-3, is DTGVSQNPRHKITKRGQNVTFRCDPISEHNRLYWYRQTLGQGPEFLTYFQNEAQLEKSRLLSDRFSAERPKGSFSTLEIQRTEQGDSAMYLCASSADRSHTIYFGEGSWLTVV.

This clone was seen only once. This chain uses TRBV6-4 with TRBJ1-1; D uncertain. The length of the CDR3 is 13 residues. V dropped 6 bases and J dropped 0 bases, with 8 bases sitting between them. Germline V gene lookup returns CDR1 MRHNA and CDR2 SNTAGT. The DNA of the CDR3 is TGTGCCAGCAGCCCCTATATGAACACTGAAGCTTTCTTT. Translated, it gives CASSPYMNTEAFF.

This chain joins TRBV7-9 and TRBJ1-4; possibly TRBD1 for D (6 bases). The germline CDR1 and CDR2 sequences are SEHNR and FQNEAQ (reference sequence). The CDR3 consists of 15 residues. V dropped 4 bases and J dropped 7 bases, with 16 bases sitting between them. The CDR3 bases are TGTGCCAGCAGCTCCCAAACAGGGTCGGGTGAAAAACTGTTTTTT. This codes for CASSSQTGSGEKLFF.

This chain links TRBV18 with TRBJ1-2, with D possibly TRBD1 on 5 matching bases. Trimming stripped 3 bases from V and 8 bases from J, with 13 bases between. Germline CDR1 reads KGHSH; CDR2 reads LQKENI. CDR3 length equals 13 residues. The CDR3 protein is CASSPDQGRGYTF. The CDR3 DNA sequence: TGTGCCAGCTCACCTGATCAGGGTCGGGGCTACACCTTC.

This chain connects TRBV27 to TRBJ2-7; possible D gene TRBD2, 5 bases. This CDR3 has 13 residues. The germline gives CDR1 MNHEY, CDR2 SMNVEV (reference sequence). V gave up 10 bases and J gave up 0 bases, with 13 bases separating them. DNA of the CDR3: TGTGCCACCCGAGGGTCGAGCTCCTACGAGCAGTACTTC. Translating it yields CATRGSSSYEQYF.

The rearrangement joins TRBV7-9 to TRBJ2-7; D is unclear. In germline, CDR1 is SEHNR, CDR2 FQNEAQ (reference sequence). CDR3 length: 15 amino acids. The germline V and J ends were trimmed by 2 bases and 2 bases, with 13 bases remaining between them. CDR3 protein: CASSLIVQATYEQYF. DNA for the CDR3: TGTGCCAGCAGCTTAATCGTCCAGGCCACCTACGAGCAGTACTTC.

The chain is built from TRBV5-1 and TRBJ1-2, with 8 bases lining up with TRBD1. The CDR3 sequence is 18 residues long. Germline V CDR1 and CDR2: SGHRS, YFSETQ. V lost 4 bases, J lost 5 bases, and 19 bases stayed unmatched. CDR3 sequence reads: CASSLRDRLTPGLYGYTF. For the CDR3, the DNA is TGCGCCAGCAGCCTCCGGGACAGGCTTACCCCAGGGCTGTATGGCTACACCTTC.

CDR3 DNA sequence: TGTGCCAGCAGCCAAGGGGCCGAGAGTTCCTACGAGCAGTACTTC. Protein: CASSQGAESSYEQYF. The rearrangement joins TRBV4-2 to TRBJ2-7; D not certain. The CDR3 extends over 15 amino acids. Germline V gene lookup returns CDR1 LGHNA and CDR2 YNFKEQ. V was shortened by 1 base and J by 1 base, with 11 bases between the two germline ends.

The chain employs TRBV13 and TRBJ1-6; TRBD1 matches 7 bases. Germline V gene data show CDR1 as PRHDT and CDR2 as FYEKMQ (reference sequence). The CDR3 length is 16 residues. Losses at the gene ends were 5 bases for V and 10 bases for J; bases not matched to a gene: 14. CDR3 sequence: CASSNNPGQMRSPLHF. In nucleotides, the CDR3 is TGTGCCAGCAGCAATAACCCGGGACAGATGCGGTCACCCCTCCACTTT.